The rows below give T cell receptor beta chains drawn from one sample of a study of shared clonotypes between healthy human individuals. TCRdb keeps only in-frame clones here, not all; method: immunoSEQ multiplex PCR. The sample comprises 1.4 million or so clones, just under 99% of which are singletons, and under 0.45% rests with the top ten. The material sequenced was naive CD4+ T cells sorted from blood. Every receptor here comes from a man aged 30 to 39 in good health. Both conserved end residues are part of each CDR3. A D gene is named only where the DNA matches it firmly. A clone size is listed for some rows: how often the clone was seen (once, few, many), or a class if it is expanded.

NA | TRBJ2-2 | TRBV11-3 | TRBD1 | TGTGCCAGCAGCCCTACCGGGACAGCGATTACCGGGGAGCTGTTTTTT | CASSPTGTAITGELFF
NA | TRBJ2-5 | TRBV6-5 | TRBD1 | TGTGCCAGCAGTTCACAGGGGCAGGGACAAGAGACCCAGTACTTC | CASSSQGQGQETQYF
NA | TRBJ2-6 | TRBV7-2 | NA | TGTGCCAGCAGTATATCTGGGGCCAACGTCCTGACTTTC | CASSISGANVLTF
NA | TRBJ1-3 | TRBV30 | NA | TGTGCCTGGAGCTCTGGAAACACCATATATTTT | CAWSSGNTIYF
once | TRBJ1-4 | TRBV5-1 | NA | TGCGCCAGCAGCTTGGTGCGGGGGCTGAATGAAAAACTGTTTTTT | CASSLVRGLNEKLFF
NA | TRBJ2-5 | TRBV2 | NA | TGTGCCAGCAGTGAAGACAGCCAAGAGACCCAGTACTTC | CASSEDSQETQYF
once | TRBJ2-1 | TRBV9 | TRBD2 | TGTGCCAGCAGCGTAGACCCCGGGACTAGCTGGGTTGAGCAGTTCTTC | CASSVDPGTSWVEQFF
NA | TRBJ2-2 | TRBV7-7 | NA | TGTGCTACGAAACTAGAAAGGATCACCGGGGAGCTGTTTTTT | CATKLERITGELFF
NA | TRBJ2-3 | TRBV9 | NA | TGTGCCAGCAGCGCTCAGGGACACACAGATACGCAGTATTTT | CASSAQGHTDTQYF
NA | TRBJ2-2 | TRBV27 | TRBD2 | TGTGCCAGCAGTTTATACTCTAGCGGGAAGATGTTTGCCGGGGAGCTGTTTTTT | CASSLYSSGKMFAGELFF
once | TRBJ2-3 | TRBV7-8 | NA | TGTGCCAGCAGCCCCCAGTATGGAGGCTTGACAGATACGCAGTATTTT | CASSPQYGGLTDTQYF
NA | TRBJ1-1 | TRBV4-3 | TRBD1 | TGCGCCAGCAGCCAAGAGACAGGGAGTACTGAAGCTTTCTTT | CASSQETGSTEAFF
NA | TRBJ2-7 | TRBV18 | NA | TGTGCCAGCTCGCGTGCGGGCGGGGGCCTTTACGAGCAGTACTTC | CASSRAGGGLYEQYF
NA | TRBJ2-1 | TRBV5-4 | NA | TGTGCCAGCAGCTTGGTTGGTTATGAGCAGTTCTTC | CASSLVGYEQFF
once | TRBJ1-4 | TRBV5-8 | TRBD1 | TGTGCCAGCAGCTCGGGACAGGGGTATGAAAAACTGTTTTTT | CASSSGQGYEKLFF
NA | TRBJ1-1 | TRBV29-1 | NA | TGCAGCGTTGAGACCCCTAGAGCTTTCTTT | CSVETPRAFF
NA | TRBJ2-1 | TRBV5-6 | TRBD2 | TGTGCCAGCAGCTATAGGACTAGCGGGAGGTACAATGAGCAGTTCTTC | CASSYRTSGRYNEQFF
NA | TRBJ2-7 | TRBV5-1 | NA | TGCGCCAGCAGCTTAGGCCTAGGTGGCGAGCAGTACTTC | CASSLGLGGEQYF
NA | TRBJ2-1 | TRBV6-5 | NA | TGTGCCAGCAGCCAGGGATACAATGAGCAGTTCTTC | CASSQGYNEQFF
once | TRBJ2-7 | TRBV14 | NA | TGTGCCAGCAGCCGAAGGAGCGCAGGGTACTTTTACGAGCAGTACTTC | CASSRRSAGYFYEQYF
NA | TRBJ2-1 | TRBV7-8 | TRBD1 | TGTGCCAGCAGCATGACAGGGGGCCAAGAAAATGAGCAGTTCTTC | CASSMTGGQENEQFF
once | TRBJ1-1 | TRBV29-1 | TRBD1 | TGCAGCGCCTCGGGAGACCAGGGGGCGTTTACTGAAGCTTTCTTT | CSASGDQGAFTEAFF
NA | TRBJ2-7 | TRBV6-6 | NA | TGTGCCAGCAGTTACAGGGTATCCTACGAGCAGTACTTC | CASSYRVSYEQYF
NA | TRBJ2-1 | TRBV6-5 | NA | TGTGCCAGCAGTGGTCACAATGAGCAGTTCTTC | CASSGHNEQFF
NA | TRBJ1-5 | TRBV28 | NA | TGTGCCAGCAGCAAACCACAGGGACCCGCCAATCAGCCCCAGCATTTT | CASSKPQGPANQPQHF
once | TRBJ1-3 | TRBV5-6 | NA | TGTGCCAGCAGCCGGACGGGGGGCGCGGGGCTTGGTGGAAACACCATATATTTT | CASSRTGGAGLGGNTIYF
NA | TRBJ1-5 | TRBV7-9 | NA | TGTGCCAGCAGTCAAACAGGGACCAGTCAGCCCCAGCATTTT | CASSQTGTSQPQHF
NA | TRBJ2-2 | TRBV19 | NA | TGTGCCAGTAGTCGGACCGGGGAGCTGTTTTTT | CASSRTGELFF
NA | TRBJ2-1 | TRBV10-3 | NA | TGTGCCATCAGTGAGCAGAATGAGCAGTTCTTC | CAISEQNEQFF
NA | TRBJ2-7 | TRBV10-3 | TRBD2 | TGTGCCACCGAAATCGGGACTAGCGGGCCCTACGAGCAGTACTTC | CATEIGTSGPYEQYF
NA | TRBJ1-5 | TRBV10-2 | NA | TGCGCCAGCAGCGCGAGGGTAAGCAATCAGCCCCAGCATTTT | CASSARVSNQPQHF
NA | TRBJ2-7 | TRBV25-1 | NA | TGTGCCAGCAGTTTCGGGGGTTTCTCCTACGAGCAGTACTTC | CASSFGGFSYEQYF
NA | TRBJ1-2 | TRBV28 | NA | TGTGCAGCAAAGACCCGCAAGGACGGCAGTGGCTACACCTTC | CAAKTRKDGSGYTF
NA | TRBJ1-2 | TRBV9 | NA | TGTGCCAGCAGCGTCGGACGGTCTAACTATGGCTACACCTTC | CASSVGRSNYGYTF
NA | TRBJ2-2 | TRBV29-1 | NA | TGCAGCGTTGCCCCGTTTGGGGTTGACACCGGGGAGCTGTTTTTT | CSVAPFGVDTGELFF
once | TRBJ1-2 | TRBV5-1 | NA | TGCGCCAGCAGCTTGACAGTGCCCAACTATGGCTACACCTTC | CASSLTVPNYGYTF
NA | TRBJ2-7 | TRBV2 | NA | TGTGCCAGCAGTGACCGGATTGGCGGCTACGAGCAGTACTTC | CASSDRIGGYEQYF
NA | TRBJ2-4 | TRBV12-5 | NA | TGTGCTAGTGGCCCGATTGGGCCGGGAAACATTCAGTACTTC | CASGPIGPGNIQYF
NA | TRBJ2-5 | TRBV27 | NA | TGTGCCAGCAGTTTATTGGGTGCGGAGACCCAGTACTTC | CASSLLGAETQYF
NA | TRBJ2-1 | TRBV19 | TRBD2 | TGTGCCAGTAGTATTTTCGGGACTAGCGGTTACAATGAGCAGTTCTTC | CASSIFGTSGYNEQFF
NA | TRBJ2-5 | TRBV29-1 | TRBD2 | TGCAGCGTTAATAGCGGGTACGAAGAGACCCAGTACTTC | CSVNSGYEETQYF
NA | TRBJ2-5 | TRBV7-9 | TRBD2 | TGTGCCAGCAGCGGGGGACTAGCGGGAGGATATCAAGAGACCCAGTACTTC | CASSGGLAGGYQETQYF
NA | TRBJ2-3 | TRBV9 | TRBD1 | TGTGCCAGCAGCGTTTGGGGACAGGGCACAGATACGCAGTATTTT | CASSVWGQGTDTQYF
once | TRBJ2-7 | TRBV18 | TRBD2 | TGTGCCAGCTCAGGACTAGGGGCTTACGAGCAGTACTTC | CASSGLGAYEQYF
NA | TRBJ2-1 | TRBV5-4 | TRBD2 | TGTGCCAGCAGCCCGAACGGACTAGCGGGGGTAACCTACAATGAGCAGTTCTTC | CASSPNGLAGVTYNEQFF
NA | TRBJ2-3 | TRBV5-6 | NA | TGTGCCAGCAGCTTTACTCCCGGCACAGATACGCAGTATTTT | CASSFTPGTDTQYF
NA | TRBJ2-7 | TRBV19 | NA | TGTGCCAGTGAAGGGACAATTTCAGACGAGCAGTACTTC | CASEGTISDEQYF
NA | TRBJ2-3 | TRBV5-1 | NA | TGCGCCAGCAGCTTGGATGTGGGAGTAACAGATACGCAGTATTTT | CASSLDVGVTDTQYF
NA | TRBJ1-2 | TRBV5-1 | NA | TGCGCCAGCAGCTTTAACCCCTTTGGTCCCACCCGGGTCTATGGCTACACCTTC | CASSFNPFGPTRVYGYTF
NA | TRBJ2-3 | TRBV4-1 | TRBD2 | TGCGCCAGCAGCCAAGTCTCAGCGGGAGATGCGGATACGCAGTATTTT | CASSQVSAGDADTQYF
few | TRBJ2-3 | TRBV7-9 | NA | TGTGCCAGCAGCTTGTTGTTGGGGGATACGCAGTATTTT | CASSLLLGDTQYF
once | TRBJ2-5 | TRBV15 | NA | TGTGCCACCAGCAGAGTCGCAGGGCAAGAGACCCAGTACTTC | CATSRVAGQETQYF
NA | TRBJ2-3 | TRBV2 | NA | TGTGCCAGCAGTGGTCAGGGTTGGGACACAGATACGCAGTATTTT | CASSGQGWDTDTQYF
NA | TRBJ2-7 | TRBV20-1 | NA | TGCAGTGCTAGAGTGAGCTTCGGGCAGTACTTC | CSARVSFGQYF
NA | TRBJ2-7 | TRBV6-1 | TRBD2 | TGTGCCAGCAGTGAACGGGGACTAGCGGGTTTCTACGAGCAGTACTTC | CASSERGLAGFYEQYF